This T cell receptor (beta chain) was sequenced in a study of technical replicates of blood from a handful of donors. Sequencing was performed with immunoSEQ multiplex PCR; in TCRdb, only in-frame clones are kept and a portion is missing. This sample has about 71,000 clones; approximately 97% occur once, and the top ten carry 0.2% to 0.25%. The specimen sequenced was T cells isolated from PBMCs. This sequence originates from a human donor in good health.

For the CDR3, the DNA is TGTGCCAGCAACCGGGACAGGGGGCTGAGGGAGACCCAGTACTTC. Residues: CASNRDRGLRETQYF. J is TRBJ2-5 and V is TRBV6-5, with 12 bases fitting TRBD1. This CDR3 has 15 amino acids. CDR1 MNHEY and CDR2 SVGAGI come from the germline V gene. V gave up 7 bases and J gave up 5 bases; unmatched junction bases: 8.